This TCR beta chain was profiled in a study of T cells in Graves' hyperthyroidism and ophthalmopathy. Patients having uncontrolled infection, another autoimmune disease, pregnancy or lactation were not included. TCR beta CDR3 regions were amplified from RNA transcripts. TCR CDR3 regions were first amplified by RT-PCR with HTBI primers. TCRdb reanalysed the multiplex PCR reads using MiXCR and keeps one entry per CDR3 protein. This repertoire shows approximately 520,000 distinct CDR3 sequences, approximately 25% found once; its top ten account for approximately 11%. Regarding the study as a whole: Ophthalmopathy was predicted by the model a median of about six months ahead of onset. In simple terms, a model built on 13 V-J features told ophthalmopathy apart from stable hyperthyroidism. Within blood appeared most thyroid clonotypes that had expanded above 0.001.

The V and J ends lost 9 bases and 1 base respectively, with 15 bases between them. The CDR3 length is 14 residues. The germline V gene encodes CDR1 MNHNS and CDR2 SASEGT. Ten or more counts support this clonotype. What it binds is unknown. The V call is TRBV6-1, the J call TRBJ1-2; D is possibly TRBD1 (6 bases). This sequence was found in a woman between 25 and 40 years old with Graves' ophthalmopathy. The sample taken for sequencing was blood. The CDR3 nucleotides read TGTGCCAGTACCATTGACAGGAATAACTATGGCTACACCTTC. Amino acids: CASTIDRNNYGYTF.